This T cell receptor beta chain was identified during a study of blood T cells in healthy people across ages. As concerns this clonotype: Its antigen remains unknown.

It was with a sample-barcoded 5' primer and a J-beta primer mix that a second PCR of roughly 7 to 12 cycles was run. All samples gave at least 2.5 million CDR3-containing paired-end reads. TCRdb called the 5' RACE reads again in MiXCR, with one record for every CDR3 protein. The table shows 1.5 million to 2 million distinct CDR3 sequences, with around half occurring only once. V dropped 0 bases and J dropped 7; count of bases not matched to a gene: 5. The CDR3 covers 14 residues. Per the germline V gene, CDR1 is MNHEY and CDR2 is SVGAGI. Study-wide findings and caveats: Age advanced and TCR beta diversity per million T cells fell, roughly linearly. For the donors, CMV status was unknown and possibly confounded expanded clonotype changes. Long-lived and aged donors differed, with more naive CD4+ cells and higher diversity in the long-lived.

The receptor was isolated from a middle-aged woman in good health. V and J are TRBV6-5 and TRBJ1-2; 7 bases map to TRBD1. The sample taken for sequencing was blood. CDR3 bases: TGTGCCAGCAGTTACTCGGAAGGGGGCGGTGGCTACACCTTC. Its protein is CASSYSEGGGGYTF.